These T cell receptor beta chains were read from a single sample in a study of beta chain features in type 1 diabetes. Libraries were prepared by immunoSEQ multiplex PCR; TCRdb keeps only in-frame clonotypes and omits some of them. The sample shows about 650,000 clones, around 12% of them seen only once. The specimen sequenced was naive CD4+ T cells from blood. All receptors come from a man aged 30 to 39 with type 1 diabetes. CDR3s include the opening cysteine and the closing phenylalanine or tryptophan. The order of the fields is J gene, CDR3 length, clone size, D gene, V gene, CDR3 DNA, CDR3 protein. D genes are given only for firm matches. Rows give clone size only sometimes, using once, few, many, or a class for an expanded clone.

j_call: TRBJ2-5; cdr3_length: 14; clone_size: few; d_call: -; v_call: TRBV5-1; cdr3_nt: TGCGCCAGCAGCTTGGAGGGGGGCATAGAGACCCAGTACTTC; cdr3_aa: CASSLEGGIETQYF
j_call: TRBJ2-3; cdr3_length: 14; clone_size: few; d_call: TRBD1; v_call: TRBV2; cdr3_nt: TGTGCCAGCAGACCGGGACAGGGGGCAGATACGCAGTATTTT; cdr3_aa: CASRPGQGADTQYF
j_call: TRBJ1-6; cdr3_length: 16; clone_size: -; d_call: TRBD1; v_call: TRBV27; cdr3_nt: TGTGCCAGCAGTCCCCGAGGGGGCGCGTTTAATTCACCCCTCCACTTT; cdr3_aa: CASSPRGGAFNSPLHF
j_call: TRBJ2-2; cdr3_length: 13; clone_size: few; d_call: -; v_call: TRBV7-7; cdr3_nt: TGTGCCAGCAGCTTAGGGGGAACCGGGGAGCTGTTTTTT; cdr3_aa: CASSLGGTGELFF
j_call: TRBJ2-5; cdr3_length: 15; clone_size: few; d_call: TRBD1; v_call: TRBV5-4; cdr3_nt: TGTGCCAGCAGCTTGGGGCAGGGGGCAGGGGAGACCCAGTACTTC; cdr3_aa: CASSLGQGAGETQYF
j_call: TRBJ2-2; cdr3_length: 16; clone_size: few; d_call: TRBD1; v_call: TRBV5-4; cdr3_nt: TGTGCCAGCAGCCTCCCCCGGACAGGGGACACCGGGGAGCTGTTTTTT; cdr3_aa: CASSLPRTGDTGELFF
j_call: TRBJ1-1; cdr3_length: 16; clone_size: few; d_call: -; v_call: TRBV10-3; cdr3_nt: TGTGCCATCAGTGATTTTAATCCCGGCAAGGGGACTGAAGCTTTCTTT; cdr3_aa: CAISDFNPGKGTEAFF
j_call: TRBJ2-3; cdr3_length: 14; clone_size: few; d_call: -; v_call: TRBV11-3; cdr3_nt: TGTGCCAGCAGCCCCGGGGCGAGCACAGATACGCAGTATTTT; cdr3_aa: CASSPGASTDTQYF
j_call: TRBJ2-7; cdr3_length: 15; clone_size: few; d_call: TRBD1; v_call: TRBV11-2; cdr3_nt: TGTGCCAGCAGTTCCGGGACAGGGAGCATTGGCGAGCAGTACTTC; cdr3_aa: CASSSGTGSIGEQYF
j_call: TRBJ2-7; cdr3_length: 15; clone_size: few; d_call: TRBD2; v_call: TRBV7-9; cdr3_nt: TGTGCCAGCAGCCCCCAGGCTAGCGGGGCGTACGAGCAGTACTTC; cdr3_aa: CASSPQASGAYEQYF
j_call: TRBJ2-2; cdr3_length: 15; clone_size: few; d_call: TRBD1; v_call: TRBV30; cdr3_nt: TGTGCCTGGAGTATAGGGACAGGGGACACCGGGGAGCTGTTTTTT; cdr3_aa: CAWSIGTGDTGELFF